The 19 T cell receptor beta chains reported below all come from one sample, sequenced in a study of T cells after posttransplantation cyclophosphamide. TCRdb keeps only in-frame clones here, not all; method: immunoSEQ multiplex PCR. Singletons are absent from the sample, which has tens of thousands of clones. Sequenced material: PBMCs. The receptors shown here come from a man aged 40-49 years in good health, CMV-negative, and a related stem cell transplant donor.

The rearrangement links TRBV5-4 to TRBJ1-1, with D possibly matching TRBD1 (6 bases). Germline V lookup: CDR1 SGHNT, CDR2 YYREEE (reference sequence). Between the trimmed V and J ends, which lost 9 bases and 8 bases, there was a span of 23 bases. This CDR3 is 14 amino acids long. CDR3 in DNA: TGTGCCACGAGCCCCGGGGACAACCCCTGGGAAGCTTTCTTT. Translated, it gives CATSPGDNPWEAFF. Combining the CDR3 with reference TRBV5-4 and TRBJ1-1 gives the whole variable domain ETGVTQSPTHLIKTRGQQVTLRCSSQSGHNTVSWYQQALGQGPQFIFQYYREEENGRGNFPPRFSGLQFPNYSSELNVNALELDDSALYLCATSPGDNPWEAFFGQGTRLTVV.

This clone was detected ten times or more. The gene calls are TRBV7-2 and TRBJ1-2, with TRBD1 matching over 10 bases. Germline trimming cut 6 bases from V and 4 bases from J; bases unmatched to any gene: 8. The germline gives CDR1 SGHTA, CDR2 FQGNSA. The length of the CDR3 is 15 residues. This CDR3 reads CASSFDRGLSYGYTF. Here the CDR3 DNA reads TGTGCCAGCAGTTTCGACAGGGGGCTGAGCTATGGCTACACCTTC.

The table lists this clone with many counts. V is TRBV6-5 and J is TRBJ2-7, with D maybe TRBD2 (7 bases). The CDR3 has 15 amino acids. Germline-derived CDR1 and CDR2 are MNHEY and SVGAGI. V was shortened by 5 bases and J by 4 bases, with 18 bases between the two germline ends. In nucleotides, the CDR3 is TGTGCCAGCAGTAGGGTCAGGGGCGGGGGTTACGAGCAGTACTTC. This gives the protein CASSRVRGGGYEQYF.

This clone has just a few counts. This chain joins TRBV7-9 and TRBJ2-3; TRBD2 is a possible D gene (6 bases). The CDR3 is made up of 13 amino acids. V lost 8 bases and J 2 bases, leaving 11 bases between the germline ends. CDR1 is SEHNR, CDR2 FQNEAQ, per germline (reference sequence). The CDR3 DNA follows: TGTGCCAGCGGCGGGAAAGCCACAGATACGCAGTATTTT. Its protein is CASGGKATDTQYF.

This clone was counted many times. This chain joins TRBV5-4 and TRBJ2-5; 13 bases map to TRBD2. The J segment lost 10 bases and the V segment lost 3 bases, leaving 12 bases of the junction unmatched. Germline assignment: CDR1 SGHNT and CDR2 YYREEE (reference sequence). The CDR3 has 16 residues. The CDR3 nucleotides read TGTGCCAGCAGCTATGGACTAGCGGGGGCCCCTTTTTTCCAGTACTTC. Its translation is CASSYGLAGAPFFQYF.

This clone was counted at least ten times. The chain joins TRBV13 to TRBJ1-5, with a weak D call TRBD1 (5 bases). The length of the CDR3 is 15 residues. Germline CDR1 PRHDT, CDR2 FYEKMQ (reference sequence). Trimming pared 0 bases from V and 6 bases from J, leaving 12 bases between. The CDR3 DNA reads TGTGCCAGCAGCTTAGGAAGGACAAGAGTTCAGCCCCAGCATTTT. Its protein is CASSLGRTRVQPQHF.

This clone was detected many times. The rearrangement links TRBV6-1 to TRBJ1-1, with a weak D call TRBD1 (6 bases). The V end was cut by 7 bases, the J end by 1 base, with 10 bases between. This CDR3 comprises 13 residues. In germline, CDR1 is MNHNS, CDR2 SASEGT. Here the CDR3 reads CASKARGNTEAFF. In DNA form, the CDR3 reads TGTGCCAGCAAGGCCAGGGGGAACACTGAAGCTTTCTTT.

This clone was seen at least ten times. The chain carries TRBV18 and TRBJ2-1; 9 bases match TRBD2. Germline assignment: CDR1 KGHSH and CDR2 LQKENI. Trimming took 3 bases from V and 6 from J; bases not matched to a gene: 9. The CDR3 covers 16 residues. The CDR3 region is CASSPTIAGVVNEQFF. CDR3 DNA sequence: TGTGCCAGCTCACCTACCATAGCGGGAGTCGTCAATGAGCAGTTCTTC.

This clone has a count of ten or more. The V and J genes are TRBV5-1 and TRBJ2-5, with TRBD2 matching over 9 bases. Germline loops: CDR1 SGHRS, CDR2 YFSETQ. The length of the CDR3 is 16 residues. J lost 5 bases, V lost 1 base, and 9 bases had no gene match. The CDR3 protein is CASSLIPAGGSETQYF. CDR3 DNA sequence: TGCGCCAGCAGCTTGATACCAGCGGGGGGTTCGGAGACCCAGTACTTC.

The chain couples TRBV7-8 to TRBJ2-5, with D unclear. Germline loops: CDR1 SGHVS, CDR2 FQNEAQ. The CDR3 runs 16 residues. V was cut by 1 base and J by 5 bases, with 17 bases left in between. CDR3 amino acids: CASSLVGPSAGETQYF. The CDR3 region has the DNA TGTGCCAGCAGCTTAGTGGGTCCGTCTGCCGGGGAGACCCAGTACTTC.

This clone appeared many times. This chain connects TRBV9 to TRBJ1-3, with D tentatively TRBD1 (5 bases). Germline V CDR1 and CDR2: SGDLS, YYNGEE. The CDR3 covers 13 residues. V dropped 1 base and J dropped 4 bases, with 6 bases sitting between them. CDR3 protein: CASSVQGGNTIYF. CDR3 nucleotides: TGTGCCAGCAGCGTACAGGGAGGAAACACCATATATTTT. The full variable domain, completed using reference TRBV9 and TRBJ1-3, is DSGVTQTPKHLITATGQRVTLRCSPRSGDLSVYWYQQSLDQGLQFLIQYYNGEERAKGNILERFSAQQFPDLHSELNLSSLELGDSALYFCASSVQGGNTIYFGEGSWLTVV.

This clone has at least ten counts. The chain uses TRBV7-6 and TRBJ1-3; D is uncertain. There are 16 residues in the CDR3. V dropped 0 bases and J dropped 0 bases, with 9 bases sitting between them. Germline CDR1 is SGHVS and CDR2 is FNYEAQ. The CDR3 spells CASSLAGISSGNTIYF. The CDR3, as DNA: TGTGCCAGCAGCTTAGCGGGCATAAGCTCTGGAAACACCATATATTTT.

There are many counts of this clone. The chain joins TRBV5-1 to TRBJ2-1; TRBD2 agrees at 9 bases. The germline CDR1 and CDR2 sequences are SGHRS and YFSETQ. The CDR3 contains 17 residues. After removal of 2 bases from V and 4 bases from J, the junction contained 10 bases not matched to a gene. CDR3 nucleotides: TGCGCCAGCAGCTTCGTCAGCGGGGGGACCCTTTACAATGAGCAGTTCTTC. This translates into CASSFVSGGTLYNEQFF.

This clone was seen at least ten times. This chain joins TRBV6-6 and TRBJ1-5, with 8 bases matching TRBD1. Germline-derived CDR1 and CDR2 are MNHNY and SVGAGI (reference sequence). The V and J ends lost 4 bases and 6 bases, in that order; junction bases with no gene match: 5. The CDR3 covers 14 residues. The CDR3 bases are TGTGCCAGCAGTTTCGAGGACAGGGCTCAGCCCCAGCATTTT. Protein product: CASSFEDRAQPQHF.

This clone showed up just a few times. This chain links TRBV7-2 with TRBJ1-2; TRBD1 matches at 7 bases. Looked up from germline, CDR1 is SGHTA and CDR2 is FQGNSA. This CDR3 spans 12 amino acids. V gave up 5 bases and J gave up 4 bases; unmatched junction bases: 1. CDR3 coding DNA: TGTGCCAGCAGCGGGACAGTCTATGGCTACACCTTC. Residues: CASSGTVYGYTF. The variable domain in full, with the rest retrieved from reference TRBV7-2 and TRBJ1-2, is GAGVSQSPSNKVTEKGKDVELRCDPISGHTALYWYRQSLGQGLEFLIYFQGNSAPDKSGLPSDRFSAERTGGSVSTLTIQRTQQEDSAVYLCASSGTVYGYTFGSGTRLTVV.

The table lists this clone with many counts. The V gene is TRBV7-3, the J gene TRBJ2-6; D might be TRBD2 (5 bases). The V and J ends lost 5 bases and 10 bases respectively, with 12 bases between them. The germline V gene has CDR1 SGHTA and CDR2 FQGTGA. The CDR3 sequence is 13 residues long. In DNA, the CDR3 is TGTGCCAGCAGCATGGATCCGGGGAACGTCCTGACTTTC. Protein: CASSMDPGNVLTF.

This clone was observed at least ten times. The rearrangement joins TRBV29-1 to TRBJ2-2; 9 nucleotides line up with TRBD1. The CDR3 sequence is 14 residues long. Germline V CDR1 and CDR2: SQVTM, ANQGSEA. The ends lost 6 bases at V and 3 bases at J; junction bases unmatched: 5. For the CDR3, the DNA is TGCAGCGTCAAAGGGACAGGGTACACCGGGGAGCTGTTTTTT. It encodes CSVKGTGYTGELFF.

This clone occurred many times. V is TRBV10-1 and J is TRBJ1-1; D is unclear. Trimming cost V 3 bases and J 3 bases, with 8 bases left between them. The germline gives CDR1 WNHNN, CDR2 SYGVQD (reference sequence). CDR3 length: 13 residues. CDR3 in DNA: TGCGCCAGCAGTGATGGGCCCGACACTGAAGCTTTCTTT. It yields the protein CASSDGPDTEAFF.

This clone was recorded at least ten times. The rearrangement links TRBV7-2 to TRBJ2-1, with TRBD2 matching over 7 bases. This CDR3 is built from 15 residues. Trimming removed 4 bases from V and 0 bases from J; junction bases left unmatched: 3. Germline V lookup: CDR1 SGHTA, CDR2 FQGNSA. Here the CDR3 reads CASSYGGSSYNEQFF. In DNA, the CDR3 is TGTGCCAGCAGCTACGGGGGGAGCTCCTACAATGAGCAGTTCTTC.